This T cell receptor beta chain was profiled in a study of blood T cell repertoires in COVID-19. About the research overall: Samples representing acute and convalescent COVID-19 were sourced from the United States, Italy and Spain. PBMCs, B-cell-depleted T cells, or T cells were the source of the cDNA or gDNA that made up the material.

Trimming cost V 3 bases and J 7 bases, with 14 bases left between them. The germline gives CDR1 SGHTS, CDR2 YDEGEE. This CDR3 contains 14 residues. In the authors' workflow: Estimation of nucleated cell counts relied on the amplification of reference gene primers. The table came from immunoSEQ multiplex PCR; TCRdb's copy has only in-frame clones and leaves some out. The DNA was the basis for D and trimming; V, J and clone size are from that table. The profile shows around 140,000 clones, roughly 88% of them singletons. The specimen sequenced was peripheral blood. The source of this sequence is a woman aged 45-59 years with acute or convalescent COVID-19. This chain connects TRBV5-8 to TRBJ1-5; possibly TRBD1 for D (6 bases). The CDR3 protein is CASSYDRLSQPQHF. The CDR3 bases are TGTGCCAGCAGCTACGACAGGCTCAGCCAGCCCCAGCATTTT. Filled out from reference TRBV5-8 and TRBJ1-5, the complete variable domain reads EAGVTQSPTHLIKTRGQQATLRCSPISGHTSVYWYQQALGLGLQFLLWYDEGEERNRGNFPPRFSGRQFPNYSSELNVNALELEDSALYLCASSYDRLSQPQHFGDGTRLSIL.